A single sample is the source of the 23 T cell receptor beta chains below, sequenced in a study of cytomegalovirus exposure and HLA in healthy donors. The PCR contained 60 Vbeta and 13 Jbeta primers. Repertoires were generated with immunoSEQ multiplex PCR, while TCRdb's copy carries only in-frame clones and drops some. The data contain about 140,000 clones, about 82% of them singletons. The material sequenced was PBMCs. The receptors were sampled from a man younger than 45 in good health and CMV-seronegative.

The CDR3 here is CASSVATVTDTQYF. The DNA for the CDR3 is TGTGCCAGCAGCGTAGCGACTGTCACAGATACGCAGTATTTT. V gene TRBV9 combines with J gene TRBJ2-3; no reliable D call. Trimming stripped 0 bases from V and 2 bases from J, with 7 bases between. This CDR3 comprises 14 residues. Germline loops: CDR1 SGDLS, CDR2 YYNGEE.

The chain joins TRBV6-5 to TRBJ2-7; 11 bases are a match to TRBD1. The CDR3 consists of 16 residues. Germline CDR1 and CDR2: MNHEY and SVGAGI. V lost 4 bases to trimming and J lost 7 bases; unmatched junction nucleotides: 12. The CDR3 bases are TGTGCCAGCAGTTCCAACCGGGACAGGGGGTTGGGGGAGCAGTACTTC. As protein: CASSSNRDRGLGEQYF.

This rearrangement joins TRBV5-6 to TRBJ2-4; 7 nucleotides line up with TRBD2. CDR3 length: 17 residues. Trimming cost V 2 bases and J 0 bases; bases outside gene matches: 8. CDR1 and CDR2 (germline): SGHDT, YYEEEE. In nucleotides, the CDR3 is TGTGCCAGCAGCTTTGTGTTGAGCGGGGTAGCCAAAAACATTCAGTACTTC. Translation: CASSFVLSGVAKNIQYF.

The V call is TRBV7-8, the J call TRBJ1-3, with D uncertain. The CDR3 contains 13 residues. Germline loops: CDR1 SGHVS, CDR2 FQNEAQ. Trimming took 4 bases from V and 4 from J, leaving 8 bases between them. CDR3 protein: CASSSLSGNTIYF. The CDR3 DNA reads as TGTGCCAGCAGCTCCCTATCAGGAAACACCATATATTTT.

The chain is built from TRBV4-1 and TRBJ1-5, with no clear D. CDR1 and CDR2 from the germline V gene are MGHRA and YSYEKL. Trimming pared 1 base from V and 5 bases from J, leaving 6 bases between. The CDR3 extends over 13 amino acids. The CDR3 DNA follows: TGCGCCAGCAGCCAAGCGGGAGATCAGCCCCAGCATTTT. The encoded protein is CASSQAGDQPQHF.

V gene TRBV18 combines with J gene TRBJ1-4, with D perhaps matching TRBD1 (6 bases). The CDR3 spans 15 residues. With 3 bases removed from V and 8 bases from J, the gap between germline ends came to 16 bases. Germline lookup yields CDR1 KGHSH and CDR2 LQKENI. The CDR3 nucleotides are TGTGCCAGCTCACCTCGCAGGGGCGCCTGGGAAAAACTGTTTTTT. Translation: CASSPRRGAWEKLFF.

CDR3 in DNA: TGCGCCAGCGGGAGGAGTAGCCCCACAGATACGCAGTATTTT. It codes for CASGRSSPTDTQYF. The chain carries TRBV4-1 and TRBJ2-3; D may be TRBD2 (6 bases). The germline V gene encodes CDR1 MGHRA and CDR2 YSYEKL. V shed 8 bases and J shed 2 bases, with 14 bases lying between them. This CDR3 region has 14 residues.

The V and J genes are TRBV14 and TRBJ1-6; D not resolved. Germline V lookup: CDR1 SGHDN, CDR2 FVKESK. V was clipped by 4 bases and J by 14 bases, with 12 bases between them. This CDR3 has 12 amino acids. CDR3 sequence (DNA): TGTGCCAGCAGCCGTTCATCCATTTCCCTCCACTTT. It translates to CASSRSSISLHF. The full variable domain, in which reference TRBV14 and TRBJ1-6 provide the parts outside the CDR3, is EAGVTQFPSHSVIEKGQTVTLRCDPISGHDNLYWYRRVMGKEIKFLLHFVKESKQDESGMPNNRFLAERTGGTYSTLKVQPAELEDSGVYFCASSRSSISLHFGNGTRLTVT.

This chain connects TRBV6-1 to TRBJ2-7; 8 bases line up with TRBD1. Trimming removed 6 bases from V and 0 bases from J; junction bases left unmatched: 4. The CDR3 extends over 14 amino acids. Germline V gives CDR1 MNHNS, CDR2 SASEGT. The CDR3 DNA sequence: TGTGCCAGCAGGACAGGGGACAGCTCCTACGAGCAGTACTTC. Protein: CASRTGDSSYEQYF.

J is TRBJ2-6 and V is TRBV15; D is unresolved. CDR1 and CDR2 (germline): LNHNV, YYDKDF (reference sequence). The CDR3 contains 15 residues. V gave up 1 base and J gave up 0 bases, with 4 bases separating them. The CDR3 nucleotides read TGTGCCACCAGCAGAGCAGGCTCTGGGGCCAACGTCCTGACTTTC. As protein: CATSRAGSGANVLTF.

This clone was counted a few times. This rearrangement joins TRBV30 to TRBJ1-1, with D perhaps TRBD1 (6 bases). From germline, CDR1 is GTSNPN and CDR2 SVGIG (reference sequence). The CDR3 length is 12 residues. V was trimmed by 5 bases and J by 4 bases, leaving 11 bases between them. CDR3 DNA: TGTGCCTGGGAAACAGGGTTCACTGAAGCTTTCTTT. Translating gives CAWETGFTEAFF.

The chain uses TRBV27 and TRBJ1-5, with D maybe TRBD1 (5 bases). The CDR3 contains 17 residues. Germline values: CDR1 MNHEY, CDR2 SMNVEV (reference sequence). V gave up 5 bases and J gave up 4 bases, with 21 bases separating them. The CDR3 protein is CASSPYPSGKGNQPQHF. The CDR3, as DNA: TGTGCCAGCAGTCCATACCCCTCAGGGAAGGGTAATCAGCCCCAGCATTTT.

This clone showed up just a few times. The chain carries TRBV19 and TRBJ1-1; the match to TRBD1 covers 10 bases. The length of the CDR3 is 16 residues. With 3 bases clipped from V and 5 bases from J, the junction kept 9 bases outside the gene matches. Germline V gene sequence: CDR1 LNHDA, CDR2 SQIVND (reference sequence). The CDR3 region has the DNA TGTGCCAGTAGTATCCCTGGGACAGGGGCTGGGACTGAAGCTTTCTTT. Protein product: CASSIPGTGAGTEAFF.

This clone has ten or more counts. V is TRBV27 and J is TRBJ2-7; the D is unclear. Germline CDR1 reads MNHEY; CDR2 reads SMNVEV (reference sequence). CDR3 size: 13 residues. V lost 5 bases, J lost 3 bases, and 11 bases lay in between. The CDR3 spells CASSRSGNYEQYF. CDR3 bases: TGTGCCAGCAGTCGATCAGGTAACTACGAGCAGTACTTC.

The V and J genes are TRBV6-4 and TRBJ1-6, with 9 bases that match TRBD1. V trimming: 2 bases; J trimming: 5 bases; junction bases outside the gene matches: 1. This CDR3 comprises 15 residues. CDR1 MRHNA and CDR2 SNTAGT come from the germline V gene. CDR3 DNA sequence: TGTGCCAGCAGTGACGGACAGGGGAATAATTCACCCCTCCACTTT. As protein: CASSDGQGNNSPLHF.

This clone has more than one count but fewer than ten. The CDR3 loop is CASSVSGLGSSYEQYF. The DNA for the CDR3 is TGTGCCAGCAGCGTTTCCGGACTGGGAAGCTCCTACGAGCAGTACTTC. The chain recombines TRBV9 with TRBJ2-7, with D maybe TRBD2 (5 bases). This CDR3 is built from 16 residues. Germline V gene lookup returns CDR1 SGDLS and CDR2 YYNGEE. Trimming left V 2 bases short and J 0 bases short, with 15 bases between. The whole variable domain, filled in from reference TRBV9 and TRBJ2-7, reads DSGVTQTPKHLITATGQRVTLRCSPRSGDLSVYWYQQSLDQGLQFLIQYYNGEERAKGNILERFSAQQFPDLHSELNLSSLELGDSALYFCASSVSGLGSSYEQYFGPGTRLTVT.

V and J are TRBV4-2 and TRBJ1-3; D is unclear. CDR3 length: 17 residues. The germline V and J ends were trimmed by 5 bases and 0 bases, with 17 bases remaining between them. The germline V gene has CDR1 LGHNA and CDR2 YNFKEQ. The CDR3 here is CASSVGLGANSGNTIYF. CDR3 DNA sequence: TGTGCCAGCAGCGTCGGTTTGGGCGCAAACTCTGGAAACACCATATATTTT.

The chain combines TRBV2 with TRBJ2-7, with 10 bases lining up with TRBD1. The CDR3 is 14 residues long. J was trimmed by 7 bases and V by 5 bases; bases with no gene match: 8. Germline CDR1 reads SNHLY; CDR2 reads FYNNEI. Written as DNA, the CDR3 is TGTGCCAGCAGTCCCGGGACAGGGGCCCTTGAGCAGTACTTC. Amino acids: CASSPGTGALEQYF.

This clone has only one observation. The genes are TRBV7-9 and TRBJ2-7; possible D gene TRBD2, 6 bases. Deletions cut 3 bases from V and 0 bases from J, with 15 bases between. The CDR3 sequence is 16 residues long. The germline CDR1 and CDR2 sequences are SEHNR and FQNEAQ (reference sequence). The CDR3 DNA reads as TGTGCCAGCAGCTTGGAGGGACCGCCTAGCTCCTACGAGCAGTACTTC. Its translation is CASSLEGPPSSYEQYF.

J is TRBJ1-1 and V is TRBV27, with 8 bases fitting TRBD1. This CDR3 is 13 amino acids long. The V segment lost 5 bases and the J segment 10 bases; nucleotides outside the gene matches: 9. CDR1 and CDR2 (germline): MNHEY, SMNVEV (reference sequence). The DNA for the CDR3 is TGTGCCAGCAGTCCCGAGACAGGGGCGGGAGCTTTCTTT. It is translated as CASSPETGAGAFF.

The chain employs TRBV28 and TRBJ1-5; D remains ambiguous. The CDR3 has 12 amino acids. V lost 10 bases to trimming and J lost 3 bases, with 10 bases between them. In germline, CDR1 is MDHEN, CDR2 SYDVKM. The CDR3 sequence: CATAQTNQPQHF. The CDR3 bases are TGTGCCACCGCACAGACCAATCAGCCCCAGCATTTT.

The chain uses TRBV2 and TRBJ1-3; a possible D gene is TRBD1 (5 bases). The germline V gene encodes CDR1 SNHLY and CDR2 FYNNEI. Trimming took off 1 base at V and 0 bases at J, with 7 bases between the two ends. The CDR3 length is 15 residues. Written as DNA, the CDR3 is TGTGCCAGCAGTGAAGACAGGAGCTCTGGAAACACCATATATTTT. Encoded protein: CASSEDRSSGNTIYF.

The V and J genes are TRBV29-1 and TRBJ1-2; 7 nucleotides match TRBD1. This CDR3 is 13 amino acids long. Germline lookup yields CDR1 SQVTM and CDR2 ANQGSEA. The ends lost 4 bases at V and 4 bases at J; junction bases unmatched: 6. Here the CDR3 reads CSVADRVSYGYTF. As DNA, the CDR3 is TGCAGCGTTGCCGACAGGGTGAGCTATGGCTACACCTTC. The variable domain in full, completed from reference TRBV29-1 and TRBJ1-2, reads SAVISQKPSRDICQRGTSLTIQCQVDSQVTMMFWYRQQPGQSLTLIATANQGSEATYESGFVIDKFPISRPNLTFSTLTVSNMSPEDSSIYLCSVADRVSYGYTFGSGTRLTVV.